A selection of T cell receptor beta chains follows, all from one sample in a study of blood T cells in healthy people across ages. From the 5' RACE reads, TCRdb called clonotypes with MiXCR, one entry per CDR3 protein. This table has some 750,000 distinct CDR3 sequences, 20% to 25% appearing once. Source material: blood. The receptors were gathered from a man in his 70s in good health. CDR3s include the opening cysteine and the closing phenylalanine or tryptophan. D genes are given only for firm matches. Clone size is stated in some rows and not others, as once, few, many or a class when expanded.

V gene	J gene	D gene	clone size	CDR3 protein	CDR3 DNA
TRBV3-1	TRBJ1-1	NA	NA	CASSPVGSTEAFF	TGTGCCAGCAGCCCCGTAGGAAGCACTGAAGCTTTCTTT
TRBV5-5	TRBJ1-2	TRBD1	NA	CASSVTGVEDYGYTF	TGTGCCAGCAGCGTTACAGGGGTCGAAGACTATGGCTACACCTTC
TRBV9	TRBJ1-1	NA	NA	CASSAWGPGEAFF	TGTGCCAGCAGCGCCTGGGGCCCCGGTGAAGCTTTCTTT
TRBV5-1	TRBJ2-4	NA	NA	CASSQGPNIQYF	TGCGCCAGCAGCCAGGGGCCAAACATTCAGTACTTC
TRBV29-1	TRBJ2-1	TRBD2	NA	CSVPPGASGEQFF	TGCAGCGTCCCCCCCGGAGCTAGCGGGGAGCAGTTCTTC
TRBV3-1	TRBJ2-3	TRBD2	NA	CASSLGLAGIFSDTQYF	TGTGCCAGCAGCCTCGGACTAGCGGGGATATTCTCAGATACGCAGTATTTT
TRBV12-3/TRBV12-4	TRBJ2-1	TRBD2	NA	CASSRVELAVEQFF	TGTGCCAGCAGCCGAGTTGAACTAGCGGTAGAGCAGTTCTTC
TRBV12-3/TRBV12-4	TRBJ2-2	TRBD2	few	CASSLAPAGVNTGELFF	TGTGCCAGCAGTTTAGCGCCGGCGGGGGTGAACACCGGGGAGCTGTTTTTT
TRBV29-1	TRBJ2-3	TRBD2	NA	CSVEGRGADTQYF	TGCAGCGTTGAAGGGCGGGGGGCGGATACACAGTATTTT
TRBV12-3/TRBV12-4	TRBJ1-5	NA	NA	CASSLSANQPQHF	TGTGCCAGCAGTTTGTCGGCAAATCAGCCCCAGCATTTT
TRBV7-9	TRBJ2-5	NA	NA	CASRGLEPQRETQYF	TGTGCCAGCAGGGGGCTTGAGCCGCAACGAGAGACCCAGTACTTC
TRBV12-3/TRBV12-4	TRBJ2-2	NA	NA	CASSFYGPTGELFF	TGTGCCAGCAGTTTTTATGGACCCACCGGGGAGCTGTTTTTT
TRBV6-6	TRBJ2-5	NA	few	CASTGLMGETQYF	TGTGCCAGCACGGGGTTAATGGGGGAGACCCAGTACTTC
TRBV6-6	TRBJ2-1	NA	NA	CASSLAMGNEQFF	TGTGCCAGCAGCCTAGCGATGGGCAATGAGCAGTTCTTC
TRBV5-1	TRBJ1-3	NA	NA	CASSSNGGLGNTIYF	TGCGCCAGCAGCTCGAACGGGGGACTTGGAAACACCATATATTTT
TRBV20-1	TRBJ2-1	NA	NA	CSASGGPQFF	TGCAGTGCTAGCGGGGGGCCTCAGTTCTTC
TRBV6-1	TRBJ1-5	NA	NA	CASRGTWDQPQHF	TGTGCCAGCAGGGGCACCTGGGATCAGCCCCAGCATTTT
TRBV30	TRBJ2-1	TRBD2	NA	CAWRFAGRPSGSHNEQFF	TGTGCCTGGAGGTTTGCAGGCCGTCCCAGCGGGAGTCACAATGAGCAGTTCTTC
TRBV12-3/TRBV12-4	TRBJ1-3	NA	NA	CASRPQGAGNTIYF	TGTGCCAGCAGGCCTCAAGGGGCTGGAAACACCATATATTTT
TRBV4-2	TRBJ1-1	NA	NA	CASSQDWGRNTEAFF	TGTGCCAGCAGCCAAGATTGGGGGAGGAACACTGAAGCTTTCTTT
TRBV7-9	TRBJ2-7	TRBD1	many	CASSSGTATYEQYF	TGTGCCAGCAGCTCGGGGACAGCGACCTACGAGCAGTACTTC
TRBV20-1	TRBJ2-1	TRBD2	many	CSARDPSGDYNEQFF	TGCAGTGCTAGAGATCCTAGCGGTGACTACAATGAGCAGTTCTTC
TRBV28	TRBJ1-2	TRBD1	NA	CANSTIRQGGYGYTF	TGTGCCAACAGTACGATAAGGCAGGGGGGTTATGGCTACACCTTC
TRBV3-1	TRBJ1-5	NA	few	CASSQGPGSEQPQHF	TGTGCCAGCAGCCAAGGTCCGGGTTCGGAGCAGCCCCAGCATTTT
TRBV20-1	TRBJ1-4	NA	NA	CSARKAGDEKLFF	TGCAGTGCTAGAAAGGCTGGGGATGAAAAACTGTTTTTT
TRBV7-6	TRBJ2-7	NA	few	CASSLGGEISYEQYF	TGTGCCAGCAGCTTAGGGGGGGAGATATCCTACGAGCAGTACTTC
TRBV10-2	TRBJ1-2	NA	NA	CASRNQAGGYTF	TGCGCCAGCAGAAACCAGGCGGGAGGCTACACCTTC
TRBV5-1	TRBJ1-2	NA	few	CASSLGGGIYGYTF	TGCGCCAGCAGCTTGGGGGGGGGCATATATGGCTACACCTTC
TRBV5-1	TRBJ2-5	TRBD2	NA	CASSSGGAGAQETQYF	TGCGCCAGCAGCTCCGGGGGAGCGGGAGCACAAGAGACCCAGTACTTC
TRBV12-3/TRBV12-4	TRBJ2-3	TRBD2	NA	CASSLLAGELDTQYF	TGTGCCAGCAGTTTACTAGCGGGAGAACTAGATACGCAGTATTTT
TRBV9	TRBJ2-3	TRBD2	NA	CASSVDAGTNLRDTQYF	TGTGCCAGCAGCGTAGACGCCGGGACTAATTTAAGAGATACGCAGTATTTT